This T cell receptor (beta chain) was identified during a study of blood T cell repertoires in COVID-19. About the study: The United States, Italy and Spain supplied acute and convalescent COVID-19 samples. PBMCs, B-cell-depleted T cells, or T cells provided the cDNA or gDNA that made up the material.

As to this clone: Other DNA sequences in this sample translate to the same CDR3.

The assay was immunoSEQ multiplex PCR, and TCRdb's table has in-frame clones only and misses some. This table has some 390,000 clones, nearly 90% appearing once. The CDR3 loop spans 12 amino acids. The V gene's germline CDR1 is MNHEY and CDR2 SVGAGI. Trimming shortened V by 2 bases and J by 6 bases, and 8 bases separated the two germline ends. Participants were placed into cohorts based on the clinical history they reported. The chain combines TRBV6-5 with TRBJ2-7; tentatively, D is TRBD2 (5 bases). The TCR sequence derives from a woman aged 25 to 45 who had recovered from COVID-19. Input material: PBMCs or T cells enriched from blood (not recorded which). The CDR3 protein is CASSYRAGEQYF. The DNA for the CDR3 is TGTGCCAGCAGTTACAGGGCGGGCGAGCAGTACTTC.